Each of the 4 T cell receptor beta chains below was sequenced from the same sample in a study of siplizumab effects on memory and regulatory T cells. Only in-frame clones appear in the TCRdb table, and some are missing; sequencing was by immunoSEQ multiplex PCR. Among over 85,000 clones listed, 92% were seen once. The source material was CD4+ T cells sorted from blood. Receptor source: a human donor in good health.

V and J are TRBV28 and TRBJ2-6; 13 bases are a match to TRBD2. The CDR3 sequence is 17 residues long. V dropped 6 bases and J dropped 1; count of bases not matched to a gene: 3. Germline V gene data show CDR1 as MDHEN and CDR2 as SYDVKM. The CDR3 nucleotides read TGTGCCAGCAGAGAGACTAGCGGGAGGTCTGGGGCCAACGTCCTGACTTTC. Its translation: CASRETSGRSGANVLTF.

The chain employs TRBV5-6 and TRBJ2-7; 10 positions match TRBD2. The ends lost 2 bases at V and 9 bases at J; junction bases unmatched: 11. Looked up from germline, CDR1 is SGHDT and CDR2 is YYEEEE. This CDR3 has 15 amino acids. This CDR3 reads CASSFWSSGGRGQYF. The CDR3 DNA sequence: TGTGCCAGCAGCTTTTGGTCTAGCGGGGGACGAGGGCAGTACTTC.

The V and J genes are TRBV9 and TRBJ2-1; 10 nucleotides line up with TRBD2. Germline-derived CDR1 and CDR2 are SGDLS and YYNGEE. The V and J ends lost 0 bases and 5 bases, in that order; junction bases with no gene match: 5. The CDR3 sequence is 16 residues long. CDR3 protein: CASSVALLAGDNEQFF. CDR3 nucleotides: TGTGCCAGCAGCGTAGCTTTGCTAGCGGGAGACAATGAGCAGTTCTTC.

V usage is TRBV4-2 and J usage is TRBJ1-2, with D perhaps matching TRBD1 (5 bases). The V gene lost 1 base and the J gene lost 10 bases, with 13 bases spanning the gap. The germline gives CDR1 LGHNA, CDR2 YNFKEQ. The length of the CDR3 is 13 residues. CDR3 bases: TGTGCCAGCAGCCAAGTGGAAGGGGAGTACTACACCTTC. Its protein product is CASSQVEGEYYTF.